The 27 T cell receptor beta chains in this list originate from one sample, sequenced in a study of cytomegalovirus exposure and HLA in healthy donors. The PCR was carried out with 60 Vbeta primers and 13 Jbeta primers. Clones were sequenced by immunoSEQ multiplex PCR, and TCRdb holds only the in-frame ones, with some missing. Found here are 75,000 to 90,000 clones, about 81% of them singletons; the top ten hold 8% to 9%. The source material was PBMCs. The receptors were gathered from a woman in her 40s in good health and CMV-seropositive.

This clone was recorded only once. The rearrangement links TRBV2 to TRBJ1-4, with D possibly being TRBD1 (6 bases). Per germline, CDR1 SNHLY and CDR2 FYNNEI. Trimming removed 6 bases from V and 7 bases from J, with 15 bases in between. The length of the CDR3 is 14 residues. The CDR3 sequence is CASRAQGRGEKLFF. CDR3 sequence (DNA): TGTGCCAGCAGGGCACAGGGTCGGGGTGAAAAACTGTTTTTT.

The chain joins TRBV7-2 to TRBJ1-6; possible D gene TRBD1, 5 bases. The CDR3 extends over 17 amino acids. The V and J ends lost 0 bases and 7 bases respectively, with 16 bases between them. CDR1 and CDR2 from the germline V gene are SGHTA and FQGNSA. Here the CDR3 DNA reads TGTGCCAGCAGCTTAGCGCGGGGACTTTTAATAAATTCACCCCTCCACTTT. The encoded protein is CASSLARGLLINSPLHF.

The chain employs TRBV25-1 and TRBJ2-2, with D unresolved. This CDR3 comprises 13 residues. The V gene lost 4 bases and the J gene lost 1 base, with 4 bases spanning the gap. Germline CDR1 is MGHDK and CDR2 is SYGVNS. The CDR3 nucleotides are TGTGCCAGCAGTGCCCAGAACACCGGGGAGCTGTTTTTT. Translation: CASSAQNTGELFF.

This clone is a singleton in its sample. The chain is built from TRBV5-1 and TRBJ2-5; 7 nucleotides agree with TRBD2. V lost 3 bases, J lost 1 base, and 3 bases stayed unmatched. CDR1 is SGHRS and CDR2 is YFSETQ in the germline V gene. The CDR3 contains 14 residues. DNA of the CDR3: TGCGCCAGCAGCTACGGGACTACCCAAGAGACCCAGTACTTC. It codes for CASSYGTTQETQYF. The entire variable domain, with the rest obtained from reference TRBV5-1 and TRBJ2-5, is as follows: KAGVTQTPRYLIKTRGQQVTLSCSPISGHRSVSWYQQTPGQGLQFLFEYFSETQRNKGNFPGRFSGRQFSNSRSEMNVSTLELGDSALYLCASSYGTTQETQYFGPGTRLLVL.

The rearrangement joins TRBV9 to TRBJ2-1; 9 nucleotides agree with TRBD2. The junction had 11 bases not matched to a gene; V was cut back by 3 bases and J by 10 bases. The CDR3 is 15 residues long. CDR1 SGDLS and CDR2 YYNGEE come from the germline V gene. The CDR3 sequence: CASSGGAGGLIEQFF. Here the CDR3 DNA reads TGTGCCAGCAGCGGGGGAGCGGGGGGATTAATAGAGCAGTTCTTC.

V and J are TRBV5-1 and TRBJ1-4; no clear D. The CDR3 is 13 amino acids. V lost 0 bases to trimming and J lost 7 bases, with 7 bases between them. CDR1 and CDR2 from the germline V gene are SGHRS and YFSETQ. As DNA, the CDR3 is TGCGCCAGCAGCTTGGCGTCCGGTGAAAAACTGTTTTTT. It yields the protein CASSLASGEKLFF.

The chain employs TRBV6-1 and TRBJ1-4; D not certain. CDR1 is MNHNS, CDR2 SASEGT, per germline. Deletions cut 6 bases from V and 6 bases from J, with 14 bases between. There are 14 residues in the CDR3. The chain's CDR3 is CASSPPGSYEKLFF. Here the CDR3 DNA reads TGTGCCAGCAGCCCCCCCGGGTCTTATGAAAAACTGTTTTTT.

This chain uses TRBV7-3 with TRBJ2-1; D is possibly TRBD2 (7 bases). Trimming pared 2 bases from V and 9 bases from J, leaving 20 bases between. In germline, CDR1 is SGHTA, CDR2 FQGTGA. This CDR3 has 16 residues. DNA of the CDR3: TGTGCCAGCAGCTTATTTCCTTGGGGGGGCGGGGGTGAGCAGTTCTTC. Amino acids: CASSLFPWGGGGEQFF.

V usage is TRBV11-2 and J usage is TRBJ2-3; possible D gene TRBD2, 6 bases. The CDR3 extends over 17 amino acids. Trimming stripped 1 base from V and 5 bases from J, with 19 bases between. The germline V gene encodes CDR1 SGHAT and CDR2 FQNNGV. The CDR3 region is CASSLGGAGIPGDTQYF. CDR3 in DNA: TGTGCCAGCAGCTTAGGGGGCGCGGGGATCCCGGGAGATACGCAGTATTTT.

DNA of the CDR3: TGTGCCAGCAGGCCTAGCGGGGGGGCCTACAATGAGCAGTTCTTC. It specifies CASRPSGGAYNEQFF. The V call is TRBV11-2, the J call TRBJ2-1; TRBD2 matches 12 bases. CDR3 length: 15 amino acids. Germline assignment: CDR1 SGHAT and CDR2 FQNNGV. V lost 6 bases to trimming and J lost 2 bases; unmatched junction nucleotides: 2.

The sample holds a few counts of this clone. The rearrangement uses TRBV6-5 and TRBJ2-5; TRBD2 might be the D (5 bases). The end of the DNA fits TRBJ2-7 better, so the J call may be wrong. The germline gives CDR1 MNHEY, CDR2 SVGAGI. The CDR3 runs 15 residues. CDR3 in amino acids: CASSYHARGAYEQYF. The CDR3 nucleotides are TGTGCCAGCAGTTACCACGCACGGGGAGCCTACGAGCAGTACTTC.

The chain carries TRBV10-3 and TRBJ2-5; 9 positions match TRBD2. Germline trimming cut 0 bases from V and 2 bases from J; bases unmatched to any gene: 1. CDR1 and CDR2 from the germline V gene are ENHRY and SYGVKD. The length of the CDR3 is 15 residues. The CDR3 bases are TGTGCCATCAGTGAGTCACTAGCGGGTCAAGAGACCCAGTACTTC. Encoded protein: CAISESLAGQETQYF.

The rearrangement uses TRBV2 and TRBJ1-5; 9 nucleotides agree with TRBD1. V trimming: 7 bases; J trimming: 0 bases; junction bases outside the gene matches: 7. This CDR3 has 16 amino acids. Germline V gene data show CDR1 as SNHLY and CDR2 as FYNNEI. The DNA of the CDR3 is TGTGCCAGCATCCGGGACAGGGTTTATAGCAATCAGCCCCAGCATTTT. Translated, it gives CASIRDRVYSNQPQHF.

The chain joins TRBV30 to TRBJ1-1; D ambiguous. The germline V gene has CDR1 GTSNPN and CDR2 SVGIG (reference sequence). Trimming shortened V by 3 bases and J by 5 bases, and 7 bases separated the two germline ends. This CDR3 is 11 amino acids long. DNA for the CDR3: TGTGCCTGGAGCCTGACTACTGAAGCTTTCTTT. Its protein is CAWSLTTEAFF.

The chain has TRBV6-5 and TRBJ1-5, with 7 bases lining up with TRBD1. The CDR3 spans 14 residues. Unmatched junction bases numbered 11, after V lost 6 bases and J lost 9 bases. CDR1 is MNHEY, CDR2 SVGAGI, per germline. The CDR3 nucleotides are TGTGCCAGCAGACTTCGACAGGGCCTTCGGCCCCAGCATTTT. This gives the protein CASRLRQGLRPQHF.

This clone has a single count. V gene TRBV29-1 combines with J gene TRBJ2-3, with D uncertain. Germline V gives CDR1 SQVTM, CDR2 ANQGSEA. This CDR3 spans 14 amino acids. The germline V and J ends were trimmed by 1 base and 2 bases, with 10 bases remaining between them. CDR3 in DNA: TGCAGCGTTGAAGGGCAGGAATACACAGATACGCAGTATTTT. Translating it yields CSVEGQEYTDTQYF.

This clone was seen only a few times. In DNA form, the CDR3 reads TGTGCCAGTACCGACAGAGTTGGAAACACCATATATTTT. Translation gives CASTDRVGNTIYF. This chain links TRBV19 with TRBJ1-3, with D maybe TRBD1 (5 bases). The V end lost 7 bases, the J end lost 3 bases, and 10 bases lay between the germline ends. This CDR3 comprises 13 residues. Germline values: CDR1 LNHDA, CDR2 SQIVND (reference sequence).

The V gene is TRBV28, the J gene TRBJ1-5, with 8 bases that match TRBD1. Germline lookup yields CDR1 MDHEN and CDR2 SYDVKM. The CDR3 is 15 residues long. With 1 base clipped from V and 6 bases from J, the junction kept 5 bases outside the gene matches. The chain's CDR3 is CASSLFRGPGQPQHF. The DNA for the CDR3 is TGTGCCAGCAGTTTATTCAGGGGGCCAGGTCAGCCCCAGCATTTT.

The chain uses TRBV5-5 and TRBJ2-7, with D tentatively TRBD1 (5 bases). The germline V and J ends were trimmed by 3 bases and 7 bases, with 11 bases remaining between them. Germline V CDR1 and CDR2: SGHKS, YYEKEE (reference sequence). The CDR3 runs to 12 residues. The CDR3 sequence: CASSSQGREQYF. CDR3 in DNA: TGTGCCAGCAGCTCTCAGGGTAGGGAGCAGTACTTC.

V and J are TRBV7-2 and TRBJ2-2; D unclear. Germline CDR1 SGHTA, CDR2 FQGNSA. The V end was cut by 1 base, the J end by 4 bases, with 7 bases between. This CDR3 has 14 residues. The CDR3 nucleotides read TGTGCCAGCAGCTTAGATCCAGGCACCGGGGAGCTGTTTTTT. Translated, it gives CASSLDPGTGELFF.

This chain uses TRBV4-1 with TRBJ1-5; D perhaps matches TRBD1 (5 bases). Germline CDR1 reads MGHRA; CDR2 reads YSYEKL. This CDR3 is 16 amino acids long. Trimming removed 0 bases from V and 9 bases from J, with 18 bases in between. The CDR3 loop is CASSQDKGPGRAPQHF. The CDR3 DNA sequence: TGCGCCAGCAGCCAAGACAAGGGACCCGGGAGGGCGCCCCAGCATTTT.

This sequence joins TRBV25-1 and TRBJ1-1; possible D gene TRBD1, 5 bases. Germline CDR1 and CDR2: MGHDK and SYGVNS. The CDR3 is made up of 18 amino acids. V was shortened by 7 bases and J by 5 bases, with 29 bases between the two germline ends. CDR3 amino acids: CASISFTGTEFRWTEAFF. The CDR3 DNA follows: TGTGCCAGCATATCATTTACCGGGACTGAGTTCCGATGGACTGAAGCTTTCTTT.

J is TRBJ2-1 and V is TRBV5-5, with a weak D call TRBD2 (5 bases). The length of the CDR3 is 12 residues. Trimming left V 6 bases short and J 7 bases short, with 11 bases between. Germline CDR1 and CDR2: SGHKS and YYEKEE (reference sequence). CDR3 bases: TGTGCCAGCACACAATGGGAGAATGAGCAGTTCTTC. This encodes CASTQWENEQFF.

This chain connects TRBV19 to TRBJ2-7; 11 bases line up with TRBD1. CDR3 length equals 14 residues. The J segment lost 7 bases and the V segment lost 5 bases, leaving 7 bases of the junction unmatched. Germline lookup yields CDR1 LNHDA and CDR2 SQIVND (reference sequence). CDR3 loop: CASSRGQGAGEQYF. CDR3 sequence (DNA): TGTGCCAGTAGTCGCGGACAGGGGGCAGGGGAGCAGTACTTC.

Here the CDR3 reads CASSISVNTEAFF. The CDR3 coding sequence is TGTGCCAGTAGTATCTCAGTGAACACTGAAGCTTTCTTT. This chain uses TRBV19 with TRBJ1-1; D ambiguous. This CDR3 has 13 residues. The ends were cut back, 3 bases at V and 0 bases at J, with 5 bases in the middle. Germline CDR1 reads LNHDA; CDR2 reads SQIVND (reference sequence).

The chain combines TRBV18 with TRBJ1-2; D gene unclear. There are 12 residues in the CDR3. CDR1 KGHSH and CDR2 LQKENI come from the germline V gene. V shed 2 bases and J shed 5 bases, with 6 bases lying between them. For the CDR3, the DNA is TGTGCCAGCTCACCAACGGAGTATGGCTACACCTTC. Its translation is CASSPTEYGYTF.

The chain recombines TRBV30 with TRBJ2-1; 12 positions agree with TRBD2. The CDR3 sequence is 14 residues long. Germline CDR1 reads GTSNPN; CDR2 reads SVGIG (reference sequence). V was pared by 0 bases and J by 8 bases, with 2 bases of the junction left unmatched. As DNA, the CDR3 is TGTGCCTGGAGTGTACGGACTAGCGGGGATGAGCAGTTCTTC. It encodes CAWSVRTSGDEQFF.